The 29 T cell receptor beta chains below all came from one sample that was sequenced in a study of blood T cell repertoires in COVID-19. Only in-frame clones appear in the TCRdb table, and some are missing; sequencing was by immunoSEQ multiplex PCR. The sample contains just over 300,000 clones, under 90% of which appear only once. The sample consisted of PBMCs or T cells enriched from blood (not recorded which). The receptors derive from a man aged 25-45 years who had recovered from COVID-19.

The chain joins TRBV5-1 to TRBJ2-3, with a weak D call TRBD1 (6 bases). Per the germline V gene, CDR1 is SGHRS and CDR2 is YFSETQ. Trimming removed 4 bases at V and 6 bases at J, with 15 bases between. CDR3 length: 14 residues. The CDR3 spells CASSPGQWGDTQYF. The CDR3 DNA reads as TGCGCCAGCAGCCCCGGACAGTGGGGGGATACGCAGTATTTT.

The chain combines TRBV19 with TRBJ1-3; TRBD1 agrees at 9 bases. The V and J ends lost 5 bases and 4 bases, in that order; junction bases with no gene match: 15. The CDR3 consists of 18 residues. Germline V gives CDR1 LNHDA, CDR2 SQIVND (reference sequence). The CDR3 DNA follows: TGTGCCAGTAGTCTAGGGGGGGACAGGGACCGTAAGGGAAACACCATATATTTT. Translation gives CASSLGGDRDRKGNTIYF.

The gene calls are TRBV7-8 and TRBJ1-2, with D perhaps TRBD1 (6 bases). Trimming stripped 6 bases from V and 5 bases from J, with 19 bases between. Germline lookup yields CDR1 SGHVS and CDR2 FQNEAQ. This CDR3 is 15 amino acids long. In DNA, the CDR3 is TGTGCCAGCAGTCTTACTTTAGGGACAAATTATGGCTACACCTTC. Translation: CASSLTLGTNYGYTF.

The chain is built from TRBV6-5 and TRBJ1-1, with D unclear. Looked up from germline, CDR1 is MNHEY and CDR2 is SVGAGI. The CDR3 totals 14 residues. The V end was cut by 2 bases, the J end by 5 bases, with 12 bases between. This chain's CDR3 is CASSYGDSGTEAFF. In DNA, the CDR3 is TGTGCCAGCAGTTACGGCGACTCGGGGACTGAAGCTTTCTTT.

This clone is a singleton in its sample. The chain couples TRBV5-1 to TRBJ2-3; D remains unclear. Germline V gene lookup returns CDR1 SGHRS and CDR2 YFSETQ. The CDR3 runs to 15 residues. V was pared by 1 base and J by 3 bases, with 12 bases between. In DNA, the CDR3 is TGCGCCAGCAGCTTGAGAGGTTTTTTTACAGATACGCAGTATTTT. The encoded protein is CASSLRGFFTDTQYF.

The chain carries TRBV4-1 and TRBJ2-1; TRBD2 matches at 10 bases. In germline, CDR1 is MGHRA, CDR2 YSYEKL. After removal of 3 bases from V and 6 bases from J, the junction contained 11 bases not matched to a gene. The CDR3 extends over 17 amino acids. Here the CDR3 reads CASSQHPSGGPPNEQFF. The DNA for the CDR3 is TGCGCCAGCAGCCAGCACCCTAGCGGGGGCCCACCCAATGAGCAGTTCTTC.

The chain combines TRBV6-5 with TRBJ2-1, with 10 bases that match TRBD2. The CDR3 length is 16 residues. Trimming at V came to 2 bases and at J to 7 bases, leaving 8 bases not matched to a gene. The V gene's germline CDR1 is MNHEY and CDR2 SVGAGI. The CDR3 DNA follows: TGTGCCAGCAGTTACACGGTAGCGGGAGGTTCGAATGAGCAGTTCTTC. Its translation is CASSYTVAGGSNEQFF.

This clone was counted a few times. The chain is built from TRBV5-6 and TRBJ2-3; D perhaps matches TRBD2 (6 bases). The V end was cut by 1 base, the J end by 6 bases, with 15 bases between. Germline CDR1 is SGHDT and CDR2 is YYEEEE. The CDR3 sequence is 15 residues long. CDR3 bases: TGTGCCAGCAGCTTGTGGGCGACTAGTTCTGATACGCAGTATTTT. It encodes CASSLWATSSDTQYF.

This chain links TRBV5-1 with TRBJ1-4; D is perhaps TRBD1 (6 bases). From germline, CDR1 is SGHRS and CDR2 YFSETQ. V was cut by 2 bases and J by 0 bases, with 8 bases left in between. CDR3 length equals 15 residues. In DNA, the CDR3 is TGCGCCAGCAGCTTAGAGGGGGCAACTAATGAAAAACTGTTTTTT. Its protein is CASSLEGATNEKLFF.

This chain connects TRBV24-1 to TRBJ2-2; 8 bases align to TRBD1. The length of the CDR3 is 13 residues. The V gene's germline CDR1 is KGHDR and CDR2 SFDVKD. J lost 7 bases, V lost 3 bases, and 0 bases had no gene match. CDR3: CATSDGTGGELFF. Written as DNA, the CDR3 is TGTGCCACCAGTGATGGGACAGGCGGGGAGCTGTTTTTT.

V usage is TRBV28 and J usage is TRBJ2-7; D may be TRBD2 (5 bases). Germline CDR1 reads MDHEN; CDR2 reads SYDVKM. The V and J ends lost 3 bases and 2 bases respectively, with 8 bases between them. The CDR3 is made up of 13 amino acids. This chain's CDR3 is CASSFSGTYEQYF. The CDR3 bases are TGTGCCAGCAGTTTCTCCGGGACCTACGAGCAGTACTTC.

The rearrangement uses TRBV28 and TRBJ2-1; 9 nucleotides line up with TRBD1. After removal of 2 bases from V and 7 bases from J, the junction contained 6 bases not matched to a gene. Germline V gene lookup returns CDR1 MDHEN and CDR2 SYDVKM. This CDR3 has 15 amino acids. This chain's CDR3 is CASSLTGGGVNEQFF. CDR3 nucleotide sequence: TGTGCCAGCAGTTTAACAGGGGGCGGGGTTAATGAGCAGTTCTTC.

CDR3 amino acids: CASSPPRTGAGNTIYF. In DNA form, the CDR3 reads TGTGCCAGCTCACCACCGAGGACAGGGGCTGGAAACACCATATATTTT. The chain links TRBV18 to TRBJ1-3, with 9 bases that match TRBD1. This CDR3 has 16 amino acids. Per the germline V gene, CDR1 is KGHSH and CDR2 is LQKENI. V lost 0 bases and J lost 2; bases outside the gene matches: 2.

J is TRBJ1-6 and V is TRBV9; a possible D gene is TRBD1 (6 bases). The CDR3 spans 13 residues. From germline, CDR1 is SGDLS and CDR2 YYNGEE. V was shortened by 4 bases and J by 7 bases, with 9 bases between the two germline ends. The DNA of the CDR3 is TGTGCCAGCAGCCCCGGGACAAATTCACCCCTCCACTTT. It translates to CASSPGTNSPLHF.

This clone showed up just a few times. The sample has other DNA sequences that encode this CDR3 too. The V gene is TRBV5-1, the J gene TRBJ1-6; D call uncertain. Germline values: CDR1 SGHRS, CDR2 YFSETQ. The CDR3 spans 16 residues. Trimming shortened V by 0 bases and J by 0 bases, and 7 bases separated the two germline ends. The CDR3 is CASSLAGSSYNSPLHF. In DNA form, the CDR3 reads TGCGCCAGCAGCTTGGCCGGGAGCTCCTATAATTCACCCCTCCACTTT.

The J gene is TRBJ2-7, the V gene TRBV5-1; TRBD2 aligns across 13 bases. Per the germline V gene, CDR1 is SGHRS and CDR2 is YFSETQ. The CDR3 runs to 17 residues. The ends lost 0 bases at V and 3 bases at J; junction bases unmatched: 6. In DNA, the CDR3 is TGCGCCAGCAGCTTGGGGGGACTAGCGGGATCCCTCTACGAGCAGTACTTC. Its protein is CASSLGGLAGSLYEQYF.

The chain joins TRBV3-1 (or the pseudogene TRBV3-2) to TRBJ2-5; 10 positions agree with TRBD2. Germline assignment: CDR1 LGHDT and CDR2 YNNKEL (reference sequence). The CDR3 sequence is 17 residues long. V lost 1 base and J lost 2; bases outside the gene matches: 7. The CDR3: CASSQGSNSGGQETQYF. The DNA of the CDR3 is TGTGCCAGCAGCCAAGGAAGTAATAGCGGGGGGCAAGAGACCCAGTACTTC.

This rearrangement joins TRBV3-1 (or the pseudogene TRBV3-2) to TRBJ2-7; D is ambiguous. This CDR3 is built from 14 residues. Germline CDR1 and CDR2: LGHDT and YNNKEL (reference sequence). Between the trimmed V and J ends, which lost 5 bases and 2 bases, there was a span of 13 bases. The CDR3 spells CASSINTRTYEQYF. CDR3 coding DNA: TGTGCCAGCAGCATCAACACCCGTACCTACGAGCAGTACTTC.

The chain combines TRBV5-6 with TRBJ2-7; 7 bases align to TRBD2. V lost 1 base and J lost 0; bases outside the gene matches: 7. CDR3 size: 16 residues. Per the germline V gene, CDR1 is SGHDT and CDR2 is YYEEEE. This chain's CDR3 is CASSLFGRGSSYEQYF. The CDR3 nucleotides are TGTGCCAGCAGCTTGTTTGGGCGGGGGAGCTCCTACGAGCAGTACTTC.

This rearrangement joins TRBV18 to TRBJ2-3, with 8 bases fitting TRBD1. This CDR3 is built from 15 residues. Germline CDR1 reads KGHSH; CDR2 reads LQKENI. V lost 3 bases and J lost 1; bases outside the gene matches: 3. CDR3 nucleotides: TGTGCCAGCTCACCCCAGACAGGGGGCACAGATACGCAGTATTTT. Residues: CASSPQTGGTDTQYF.

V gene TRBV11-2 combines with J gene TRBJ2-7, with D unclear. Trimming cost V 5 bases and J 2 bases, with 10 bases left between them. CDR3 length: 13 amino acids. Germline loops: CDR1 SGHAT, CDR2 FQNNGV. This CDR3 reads CASSLNSPYEQYF. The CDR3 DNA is TGTGCCAGCAGCCTTAATAGCCCCTACGAGCAGTACTTC.

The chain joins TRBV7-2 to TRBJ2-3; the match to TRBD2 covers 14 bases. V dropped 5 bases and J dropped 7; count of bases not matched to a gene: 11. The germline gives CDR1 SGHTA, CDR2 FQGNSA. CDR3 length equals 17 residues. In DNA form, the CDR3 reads TGTGCCAGCAGCGTCGGGACTAGCGGGGGCACTTCTTATACGCAGTATTTT. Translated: CASSVGTSGGTSYTQYF.

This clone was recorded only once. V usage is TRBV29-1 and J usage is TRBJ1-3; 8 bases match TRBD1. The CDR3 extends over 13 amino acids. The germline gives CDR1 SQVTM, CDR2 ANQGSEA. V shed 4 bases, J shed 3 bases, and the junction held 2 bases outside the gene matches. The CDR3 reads CSVVGTGGNTIYF. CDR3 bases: TGCAGCGTTGTAGGGACAGGTGGAAACACCATATATTTT.

CDR3 sequence reads: CASSIGGRERDQPQHF. CDR3 nucleotides: TGTGCCAGCAGCATTGGGGGCAGGGAAAGGGATCAGCCCCAGCATTTT. The rearrangement uses TRBV5-4 and TRBJ1-5, with a possible D match to TRBD1 (6 bases). Deletions cut 4 bases from V and 5 bases from J, with 19 bases between. The germline gives CDR1 SGHNT, CDR2 YYREEE (reference sequence). The CDR3 loop spans 16 amino acids.

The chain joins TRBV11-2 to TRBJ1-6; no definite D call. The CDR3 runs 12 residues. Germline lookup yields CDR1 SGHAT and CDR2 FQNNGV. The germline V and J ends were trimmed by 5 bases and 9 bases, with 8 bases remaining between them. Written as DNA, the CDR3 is TGTGCCAGCAGCCTTCCCCCTTCACCCCTCCACTTT. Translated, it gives CASSLPPSPLHF.

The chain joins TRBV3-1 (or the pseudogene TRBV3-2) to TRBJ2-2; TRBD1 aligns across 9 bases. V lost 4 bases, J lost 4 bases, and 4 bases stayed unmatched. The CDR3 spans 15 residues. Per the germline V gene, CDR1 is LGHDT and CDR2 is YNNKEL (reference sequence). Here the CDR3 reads CASSPGQGRTGELFF. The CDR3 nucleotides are TGTGCCAGCAGCCCTGGACAGGGGCGCACCGGGGAGCTGTTTTTT.

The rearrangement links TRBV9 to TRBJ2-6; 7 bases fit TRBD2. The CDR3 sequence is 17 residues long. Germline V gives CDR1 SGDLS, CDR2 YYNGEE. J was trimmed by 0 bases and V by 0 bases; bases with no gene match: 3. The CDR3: CASSVDPSGSGANVLTF. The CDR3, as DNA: TGTGCCAGCAGCGTAGACCCTAGCGGCTCTGGGGCCAACGTCCTGACTTTC.

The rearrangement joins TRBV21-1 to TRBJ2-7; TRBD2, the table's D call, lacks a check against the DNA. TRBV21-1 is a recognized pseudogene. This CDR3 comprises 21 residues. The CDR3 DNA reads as TGTGCCAGCAGCCCGCAAACGGGACTAGCGGGACCGCAGTGCCCTACGGGCGAGCAGTACTTC. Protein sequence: CASSPQTGLAGPQCPTGEQYF.

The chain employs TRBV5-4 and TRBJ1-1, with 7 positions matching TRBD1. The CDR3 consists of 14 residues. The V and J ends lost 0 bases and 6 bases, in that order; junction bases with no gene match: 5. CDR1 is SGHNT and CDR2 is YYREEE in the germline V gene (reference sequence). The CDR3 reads CASSLVPTGPEAFF. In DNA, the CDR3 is TGTGCCAGCAGCTTGGTTCCGACAGGGCCTGAAGCTTTCTTT.